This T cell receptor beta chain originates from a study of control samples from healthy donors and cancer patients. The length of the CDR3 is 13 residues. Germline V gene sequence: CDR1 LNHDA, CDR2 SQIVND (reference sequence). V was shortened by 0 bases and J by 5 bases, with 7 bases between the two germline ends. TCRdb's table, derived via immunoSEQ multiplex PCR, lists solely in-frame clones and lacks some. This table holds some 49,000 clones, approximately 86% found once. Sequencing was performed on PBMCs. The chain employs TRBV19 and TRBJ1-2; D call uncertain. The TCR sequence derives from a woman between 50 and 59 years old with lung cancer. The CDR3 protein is CASSIDQEYGYTF. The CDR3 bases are TGTGCCAGTAGTATAGATCAAGAGTATGGCTACACCTTC.